Described below is a single T cell receptor (beta chain) sequence and its context. Treatment of the sample: oral pan-JAK inhibitor, 5-10 mg twice daily. The V and J ends lost 2 bases and 4 bases, in that order; junction bases with no gene match: 7. Germline CDR1 and CDR2: SGHRS and YFSETQ. The CDR3 covers 15 residues. Following extraction, RNA underwent reverse transcription to cDNA, which served as the sequencing template. Sequenced by immunoSEQ multiplex PCR; TCRdb stores in-frame clones only, minus some. The sample shows fewer than 200,000 clones, less than 75% of them seen only once. This sample is drawn from a study of CD8+ T cells in alopecia areata.

The chain couples TRBV5-1 to TRBJ1-1, with 8 bases that match TRBD1. This sequence was found in a human donor with alopecia areata. The sample in question was CD4+ T cells sorted from blood, obtained at approximately week 56, from a patient treated with tofacitinib. CDR3 sequence: CASSLPTGESTEAFF. The CDR3 nucleotides are TGCGCCAGCAGCTTACCGACAGGGGAGAGCACTGAAGCTTTCTTT.